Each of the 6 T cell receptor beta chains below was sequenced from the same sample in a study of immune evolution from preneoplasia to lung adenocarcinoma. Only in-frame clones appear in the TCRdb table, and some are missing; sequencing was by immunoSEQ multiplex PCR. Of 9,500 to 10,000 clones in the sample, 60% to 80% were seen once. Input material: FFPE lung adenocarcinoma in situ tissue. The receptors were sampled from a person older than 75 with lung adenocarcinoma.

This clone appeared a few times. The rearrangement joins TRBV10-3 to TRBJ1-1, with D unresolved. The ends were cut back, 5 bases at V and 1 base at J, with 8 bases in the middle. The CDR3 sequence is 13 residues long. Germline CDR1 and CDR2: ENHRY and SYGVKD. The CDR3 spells CAISNHRNTEAFF. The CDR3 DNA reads TGTGCCATCAGTAATCACAGGAACACTGAAGCTTTCTTT.

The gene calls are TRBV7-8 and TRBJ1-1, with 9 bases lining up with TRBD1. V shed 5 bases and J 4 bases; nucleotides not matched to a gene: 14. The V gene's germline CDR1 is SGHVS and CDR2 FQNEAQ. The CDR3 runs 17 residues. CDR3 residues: CASSLTNTGTGITEAFF. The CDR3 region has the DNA TGTGCCAGCAGCCTGACGAATACTGGGACAGGGATCACTGAAGCTTTCTTT. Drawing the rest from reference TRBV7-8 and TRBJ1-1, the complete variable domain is GAGVSQSPRYKVAKRGQDVALRCDPISGHVSLFWYQQALGQGPEFLTYFQNEAQLDKSGLPSDRFFAERPEGSVSTLKIQRTQQEDSAVYLCASSLTNTGTGITEAFFGQGTRLTVV.

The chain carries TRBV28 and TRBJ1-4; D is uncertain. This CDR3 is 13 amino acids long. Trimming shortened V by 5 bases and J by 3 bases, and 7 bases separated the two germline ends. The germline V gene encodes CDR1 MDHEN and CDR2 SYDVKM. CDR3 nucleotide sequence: TGTGCCAGCAGTGCGCCGGCTAATGAAAAACTGTTTTTT. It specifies CASSAPANEKLFF. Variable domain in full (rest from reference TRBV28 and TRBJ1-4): DVKVTQSSRYLVKRTGEKVFLECVQDMDHENMFWYRQDPGLGLRLIYFSYDVKMKEKGDIPEGYSVSREKKERFSLILESASTNQTSMYLCASSAPANEKLFFGSGTQLSVL.

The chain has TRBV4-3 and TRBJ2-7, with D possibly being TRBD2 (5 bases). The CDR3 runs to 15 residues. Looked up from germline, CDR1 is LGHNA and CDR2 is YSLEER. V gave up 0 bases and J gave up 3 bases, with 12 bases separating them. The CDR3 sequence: CASSQEGGLDYEQYF. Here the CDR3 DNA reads TGCGCCAGCAGCCAAGAGGGCGGACTGGACTACGAGCAGTACTTC.

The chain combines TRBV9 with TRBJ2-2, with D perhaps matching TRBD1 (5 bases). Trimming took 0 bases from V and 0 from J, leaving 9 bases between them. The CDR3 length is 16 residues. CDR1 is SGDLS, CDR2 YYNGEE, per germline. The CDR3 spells CASSVVKGPNTGELFF. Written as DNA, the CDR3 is TGTGCCAGCAGCGTAGTTAAGGGGCCGAACACCGGGGAGCTGTTTTTT. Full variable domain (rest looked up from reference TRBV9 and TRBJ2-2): DSGVTQTPKHLITATGQRVTLRCSPRSGDLSVYWYQQSLDQGLQFLIQYYNGEERAKGNILERFSAQQFPDLHSELNLSSLELGDSALYFCASSVVKGPNTGELFFGEGSRLTVL.

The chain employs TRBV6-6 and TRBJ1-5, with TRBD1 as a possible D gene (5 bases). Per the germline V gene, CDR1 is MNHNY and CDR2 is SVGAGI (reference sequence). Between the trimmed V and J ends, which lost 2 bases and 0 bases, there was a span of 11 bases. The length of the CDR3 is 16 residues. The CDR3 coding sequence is TGTGCCAGCAGTTACGAGACAGCTTATAGCAATCAGCCCCAGCATTTT. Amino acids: CASSYETAYSNQPQHF.